The 3 T cell receptor beta chains listed next were all sequenced from one sample in a study of T cell clonality in common variable immunodeficiency. Some clones are missing from TCRdb's copy, which holds only in-frame ones; the method was immunoSEQ multiplex PCR. In total the sample includes approximately 81,000 clones, none of them seen once. Sequences were obtained from peripheral blood mononuclear cells. The receptors originated from a person aged 18 to 70 in good health.

This clone was seen repeatedly, ten times or more. The CDR3 goes on 3 residues after the read ends, and that part is filled in from the germline J gene. This chain uses TRBV5-1 with TRBJ2-3; 8 nucleotides agree with TRBD2. Unmatched junction bases numbered 10, after V lost 8 bases and J lost 5 bases. Looked up from germline, CDR1 is SGHRS and CDR2 is YFSETQ. The CDR3 totals 14 residues. The CDR3 here is CASFGGLAKDTQYF. CDR3 DNA, as far as it was read: TGCGCCAGTTTTGGTGGACTAGCTAAAGATACG.

In this sample, this clone turned up many times. The read comes to an end 3 residues before the CDR3 does, leaving the germline J gene to fill in the end. J is TRBJ2-5 and V is TRBV18, with D uncertain. The CDR3 sequence is 13 residues long. CDR1 and CDR2 (germline): KGHSH, LQKENI. V was trimmed by 5 bases and J by 5 bases, leaving 12 bases between them. The covered CDR3 bases are TGTGCCAGCTCAGATGTGTCCCGGGAGACC. This sequence encodes CASSDVSRET. In full, the CDR3 reads CASSDVSRETQYF.

This clone was recorded at least ten times. The read gets to within 3 residues of the CDR3 end, and the germline J gene fills in the rest. The V gene is TRBV7-8, the J gene TRBJ1-2; D gene unclear. V was trimmed by 2 bases and J by 0 bases, leaving 10 bases between them. The CDR3 spans 15 residues. Germline CDR1 SGHVS, CDR2 FQNEAQ. The DNA read from the CDR3 is TGTGCCAGCAGCTTAAGCTTCACCTCTAACTATGGC. The encoded protein is CASSLSFTSNYG. The CDR3 in its entirety is CASSLSFTSNYGYTF.